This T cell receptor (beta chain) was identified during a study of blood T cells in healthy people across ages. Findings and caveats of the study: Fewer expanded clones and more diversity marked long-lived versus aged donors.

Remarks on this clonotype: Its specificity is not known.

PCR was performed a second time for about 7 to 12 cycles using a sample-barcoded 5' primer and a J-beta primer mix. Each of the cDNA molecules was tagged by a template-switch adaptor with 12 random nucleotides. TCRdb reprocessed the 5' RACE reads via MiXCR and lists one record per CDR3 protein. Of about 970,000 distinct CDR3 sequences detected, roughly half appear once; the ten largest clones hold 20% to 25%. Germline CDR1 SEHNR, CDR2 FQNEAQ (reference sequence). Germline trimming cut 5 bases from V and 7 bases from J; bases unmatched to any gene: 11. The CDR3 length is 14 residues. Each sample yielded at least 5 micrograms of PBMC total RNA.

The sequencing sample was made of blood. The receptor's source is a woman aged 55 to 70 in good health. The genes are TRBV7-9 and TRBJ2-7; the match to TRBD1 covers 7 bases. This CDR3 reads CASSTGTAFSEQYF. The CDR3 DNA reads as TGTGCCAGCAGCACGGGGACAGCCTTCTCGGAGCAGTACTTC.